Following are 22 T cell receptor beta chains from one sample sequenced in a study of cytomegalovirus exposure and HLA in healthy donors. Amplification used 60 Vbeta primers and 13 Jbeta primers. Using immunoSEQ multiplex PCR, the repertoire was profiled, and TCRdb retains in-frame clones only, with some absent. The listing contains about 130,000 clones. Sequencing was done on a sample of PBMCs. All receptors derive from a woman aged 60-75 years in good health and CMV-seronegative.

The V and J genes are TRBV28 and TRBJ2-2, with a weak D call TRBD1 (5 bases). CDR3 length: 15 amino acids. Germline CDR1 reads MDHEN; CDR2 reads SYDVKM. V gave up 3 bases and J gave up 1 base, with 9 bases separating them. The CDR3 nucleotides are TGTGCCAGCAGTTTTCAGGGTTTGAACACCGGGGAGCTGTTTTTT. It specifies CASSFQGLNTGELFF.

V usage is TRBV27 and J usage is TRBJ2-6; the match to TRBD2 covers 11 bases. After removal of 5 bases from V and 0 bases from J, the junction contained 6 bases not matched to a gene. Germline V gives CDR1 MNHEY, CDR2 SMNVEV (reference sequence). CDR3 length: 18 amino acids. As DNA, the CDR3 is TGTGCCAGCAGTCCGACTAGCGGGGTACTCTCTGGGGCCAACGTCCTGACTTTC. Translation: CASSPTSGVLSGANVLTF. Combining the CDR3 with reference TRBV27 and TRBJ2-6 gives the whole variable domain EAQVTQNPRYLITVTGKKLTVTCSQNMNHEYMSWYRQDPGLGLRQIYYSMNVEVTDKGDVPEGYKVSRKEKRNFPLILESPSPNQTSLYFCASSPTSGVLSGANVLTFGAGSRLTVL.

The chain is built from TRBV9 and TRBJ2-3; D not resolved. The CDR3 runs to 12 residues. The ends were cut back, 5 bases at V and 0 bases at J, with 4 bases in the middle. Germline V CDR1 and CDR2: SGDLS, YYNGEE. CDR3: CASSSSTDTQYF. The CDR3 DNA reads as TGTGCCAGCAGTTCTAGCACAGATACGCAGTATTTT.

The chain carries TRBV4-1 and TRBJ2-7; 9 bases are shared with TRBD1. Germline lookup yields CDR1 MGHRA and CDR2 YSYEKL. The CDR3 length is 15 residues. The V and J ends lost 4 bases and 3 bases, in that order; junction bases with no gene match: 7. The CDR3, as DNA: TGCGCCAGCAGCCCCAGCGGGACAGGGAGCTACGAGCAGTACTTC. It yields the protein CASSPSGTGSYEQYF.

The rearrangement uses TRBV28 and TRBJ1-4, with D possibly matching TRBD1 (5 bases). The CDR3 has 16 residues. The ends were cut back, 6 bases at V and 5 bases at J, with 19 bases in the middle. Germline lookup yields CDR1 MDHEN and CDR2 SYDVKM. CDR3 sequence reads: CASSRSYRNRNEKLFF. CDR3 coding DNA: TGTGCCAGCAGCCGATCTTACAGGAACCGAAATGAAAAACTGTTTTTT.

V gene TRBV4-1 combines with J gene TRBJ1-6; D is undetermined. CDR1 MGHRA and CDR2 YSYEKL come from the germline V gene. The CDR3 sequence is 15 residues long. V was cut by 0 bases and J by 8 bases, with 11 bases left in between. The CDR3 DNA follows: TGCGCCAGCAGCCAAGATGGAGACGGGTATTCACCCCTCCACTTT. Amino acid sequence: CASSQDGDGYSPLHF.

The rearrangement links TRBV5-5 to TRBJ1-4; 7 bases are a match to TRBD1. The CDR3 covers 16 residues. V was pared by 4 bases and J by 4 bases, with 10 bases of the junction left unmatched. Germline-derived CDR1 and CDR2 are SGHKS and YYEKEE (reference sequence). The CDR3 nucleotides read TGTGCCAGCAGCGCCCTCTACAGGGGCATTAATGAAAAACTGTTTTTT. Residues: CASSALYRGINEKLFF.

CDR3 coding DNA: TGTGCCAGCAGTGTAGGGGGGGAGAGTATGTTCTTC. Amino acids: CASSVGGESMFF. The V and J genes are TRBV6-4 and TRBJ2-1; D perhaps matches TRBD2 (7 bases). V lost 4 bases and J lost 15, with 16 bases in between. CDR1 is MRHNA, CDR2 SNTAGT, per germline. The CDR3 runs 12 residues.

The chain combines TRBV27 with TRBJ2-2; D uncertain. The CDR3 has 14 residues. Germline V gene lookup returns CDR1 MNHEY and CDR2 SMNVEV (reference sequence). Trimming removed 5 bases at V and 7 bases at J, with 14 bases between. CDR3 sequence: CASSPIGGSGELFF. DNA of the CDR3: TGTGCCAGCAGTCCCATAGGCGGCAGCGGGGAGCTGTTTTTT.

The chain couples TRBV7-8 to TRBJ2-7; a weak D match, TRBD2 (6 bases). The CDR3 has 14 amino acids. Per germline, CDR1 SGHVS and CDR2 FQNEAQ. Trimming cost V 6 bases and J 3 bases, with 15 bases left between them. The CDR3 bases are TGTGCCAGCAGTCAACCGGGACTCCTCTACGAGCAGTACTTC. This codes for CASSQPGLLYEQYF.

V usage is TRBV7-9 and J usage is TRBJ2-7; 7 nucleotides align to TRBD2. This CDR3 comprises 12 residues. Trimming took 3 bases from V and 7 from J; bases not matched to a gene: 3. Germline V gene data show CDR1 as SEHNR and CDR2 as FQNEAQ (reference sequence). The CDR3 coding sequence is TGTGCCAGCAGCTTGGGGACTACGGAGCAGTACTTC. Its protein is CASSLGTTEQYF.

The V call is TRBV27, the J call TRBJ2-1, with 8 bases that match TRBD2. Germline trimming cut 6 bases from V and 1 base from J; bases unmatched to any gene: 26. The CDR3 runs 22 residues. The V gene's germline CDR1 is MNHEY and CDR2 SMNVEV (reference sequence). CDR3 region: CASSSPPRRGGLHQPSYNEQFF. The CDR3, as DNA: TGTGCCAGCAGCTCTCCCCCTCGTCGCGGGGGGCTCCACCAACCGTCCTACAATGAGCAGTTCTTC.

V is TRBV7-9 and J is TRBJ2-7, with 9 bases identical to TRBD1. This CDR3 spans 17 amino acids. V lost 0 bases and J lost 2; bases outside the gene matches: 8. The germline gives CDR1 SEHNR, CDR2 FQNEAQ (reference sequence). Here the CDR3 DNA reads TGTGCCAGCAGCTTAGCTCGACGGGACAGGGATCCCTACGAGCAGTACTTC. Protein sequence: CASSLARRDRDPYEQYF.

CDR3 region: CASSLLAGGPLQYF. CDR3 coding DNA: TGTGCCAGCAGCCTACTAGCGGGAGGGCCACTGCAGTACTTC. The chain recombines TRBV7-9 with TRBJ2-7; TRBD2 agrees at 13 bases. The junction had 7 bases not matched to a gene; V was cut back by 5 bases and J by 9 bases. This CDR3 is built from 14 residues. Germline CDR1 SEHNR, CDR2 FQNEAQ (reference sequence).

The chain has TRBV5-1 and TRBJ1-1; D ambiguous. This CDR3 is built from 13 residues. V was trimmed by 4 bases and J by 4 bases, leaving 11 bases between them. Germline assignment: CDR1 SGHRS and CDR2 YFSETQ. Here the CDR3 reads CASSDPGRTEAFF. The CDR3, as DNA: TGCGCCAGCAGCGACCCGGGTCGCACTGAAGCTTTCTTT.

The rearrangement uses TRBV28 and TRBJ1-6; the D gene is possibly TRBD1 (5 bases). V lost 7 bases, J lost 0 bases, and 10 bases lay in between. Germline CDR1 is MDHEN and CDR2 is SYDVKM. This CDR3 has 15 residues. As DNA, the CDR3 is TGTGCCAGCACCCCGGGGGGCTCCTATAATTCACCCCTCCACTTT. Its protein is CASTPGGSYNSPLHF.

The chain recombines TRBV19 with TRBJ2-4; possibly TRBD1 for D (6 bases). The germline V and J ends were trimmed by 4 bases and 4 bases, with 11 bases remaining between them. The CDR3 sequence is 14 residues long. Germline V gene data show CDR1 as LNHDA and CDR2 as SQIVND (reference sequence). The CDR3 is CASSTLTGKNIQYF. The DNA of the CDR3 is TGTGCCAGTAGTACCCTGACAGGAAAAAACATTCAGTACTTC.

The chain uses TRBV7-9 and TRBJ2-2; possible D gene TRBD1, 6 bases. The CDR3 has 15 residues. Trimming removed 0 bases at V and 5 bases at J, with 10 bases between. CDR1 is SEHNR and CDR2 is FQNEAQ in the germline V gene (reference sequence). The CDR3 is CASSLAGQNTGELFF. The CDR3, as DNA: TGTGCCAGCAGCTTAGCCGGACAGAATACCGGGGAGCTGTTTTTT. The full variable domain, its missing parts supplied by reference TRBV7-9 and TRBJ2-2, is DTGVSQNPRHKITKRGQNVTFRCDPISEHNRLYWYRQTLGQGPEFLTYFQNEAQLEKSRLLSDRFSAERPKGSFSTLEIQRTEQGDSAMYLCASSLAGQNTGELFFGEGSRLTVL.

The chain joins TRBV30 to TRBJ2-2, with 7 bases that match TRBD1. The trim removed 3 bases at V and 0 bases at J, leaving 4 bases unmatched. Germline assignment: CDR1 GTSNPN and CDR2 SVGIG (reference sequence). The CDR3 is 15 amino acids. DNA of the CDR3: TGTGCCTGGAGGACCGGGACAGCGAACACCGGGGAGCTGTTTTTT. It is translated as CAWRTGTANTGELFF.

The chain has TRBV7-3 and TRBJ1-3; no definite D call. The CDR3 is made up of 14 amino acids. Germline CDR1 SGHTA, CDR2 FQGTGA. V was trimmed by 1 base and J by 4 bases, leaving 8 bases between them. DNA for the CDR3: TGTGCCAGCAGCTTAAGCAGCGGGGGAAACACCATATATTTT. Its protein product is CASSLSSGGNTIYF.

The CDR3 spells CASRGDRASNQPQHF. In DNA, the CDR3 is TGTGCCAGCCGGGGGGACAGGGCTAGCAATCAGCCCCAGCATTTT. The chain uses TRBV6-1 and TRBJ1-5; 9 bases are shared with TRBD1. V shed 8 bases, J shed 0 bases, and the junction held 5 bases outside the gene matches. The CDR3 is made up of 15 amino acids. Germline-derived CDR1 and CDR2 are MNHNS and SASEGT.

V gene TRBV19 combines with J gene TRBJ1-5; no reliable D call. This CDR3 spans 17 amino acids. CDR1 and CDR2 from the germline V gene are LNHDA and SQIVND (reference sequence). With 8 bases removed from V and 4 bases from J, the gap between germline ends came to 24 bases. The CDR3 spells CASDFSTILGVNQPQHF. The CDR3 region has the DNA TGTGCCAGTGATTTCTCCACCATCCTCGGGGTGAATCAGCCCCAGCATTTT.